This record concerns one T cell receptor (beta chain) sequence. What it binds is unknown. The data are from a study of shared clonotypes between healthy human individuals. Study-wide points: Generation probabilities of non-shared clonotypes were lower (relative to those shared by all four donors). Rarefaction showed that sequencing of sorted subsets was incomplete (despite large depth).

CDR1 MNHEY and CDR2 SMNVEV come from the germline V gene (reference sequence). Unmatched junction bases numbered 9, after V lost 7 bases and J lost 2 bases. The CDR3 totals 16 residues. At deep level, the assay was performed. Generated by immunoSEQ multiplex PCR, the TCRdb table keeps only in-frame clones and is missing some. The profile covers 760,000 or so clones, with around 96% appearing a single time and about 0.22% taken by the ten largest. Naive CD8 populations comprised CD45RO-negative cells positively selected for CCR7, excluding terminally differentiated effector memory CD45RA+ cells. Sequences were obtained from naive CD8+ T cells sorted from blood. This receptor was taken from a man aged 25 to 40 in good health. The chain combines TRBV27 with TRBJ2-3; 10 bases are shared with TRBD1. This CDR3 reads CASTRDRGKDTDTQYF. The CDR3 coding sequence is TGTGCCAGCACCCGGGACAGGGGAAAGGACACAGATACGCAGTATTTT.